Shown below are 18 T cell receptor beta chains from a single sample sequenced in a study of T-cell memory formation after mild COVID-19 (dated by TCRdb to the early 2020s). The method was 5' RACE. The sequencing machine was an Illumina NovaSeq 6000. Starting from the raw public reads, TCRdb applied fastp trimming at Q25, assembled clones with MiXCR and retained in-frame beta chains. Every entry covers one CDR3 protein and lists the most common genes and DNA from its rows. This sample comprises 400,000 or so distinct CDR3 sequences, over 15% of them detected only once. About 8.1% of the sample is taken by the ten largest. Sequencing was performed on PBMCs or a T cell subset sorted from them (not recorded which). The source is an adult woman who had mild COVID-19 (a few samples of this study predate the infection). The sample titles of this study are shuffled in the database, so cell type and time point are left out; the donor was told from shared clones.

This clonotype was picked up many times. V gene TRBV5-1 combines with J gene TRBJ2-1; 11 nucleotides match TRBD2. Losses at the gene ends were 0 bases for V and 6 bases for J; bases not matched to a gene: 2. Germline CDR1 and CDR2: SGHRS and YFSETQ. CDR3 length equals 15 residues. CDR3 sequence (DNA): TGCGCCAGCAGCTTGGTTAGCGGGGGGGCCAATGAGCAGTTCTTC. This encodes CASSLVSGGANEQFF.

This clonotype was detected a few times. The gene calls are TRBV18 and TRBJ2-1, with TRBD2 as a possible D gene (6 bases). With 5 bases removed from V and 5 bases from J, the gap between germline ends came to 19 bases. The CDR3 length is 16 residues. Germline V gene sequence: CDR1 KGHSH, CDR2 LQKENI. CDR3 in amino acids: CASSTLGIGGNNEQFF. CDR3 in DNA: TGTGCCAGCTCAACTCTGGGTATCGGGGGTAACAATGAGCAGTTCTTC.

The chain carries TRBV4-2 and TRBJ2-3; D is ambiguous. CDR3 length: 13 amino acids. CDR1 is LGHNA, CDR2 YNFKEQ, per germline. V dropped 0 bases and J dropped 3 bases, with 4 bases sitting between them. The CDR3 sequence: CASSQEPTDTQYF. For the CDR3, the DNA is TGTGCCAGCAGCCAAGAGCCTACAGATACGCAGTATTTT.

This chain links TRBV5-1 with TRBJ1-1; 7 bases match TRBD1. CDR3 length: 16 residues. The V gene's germline CDR1 is SGHRS and CDR2 YFSETQ. V trimming: 3 bases; J trimming: 1 base; junction bases outside the gene matches: 9. In DNA, the CDR3 is TGCGCCAGCAGCTCTCTACCCACAGGGGAGAACACTGAAGCTTTCTTT. Translated, it gives CASSSLPTGENTEAFF.

CDR3 loop: CASSYWDPGAYNEQFF. In DNA, the CDR3 is TGTGCCAGCAGTTACTGGGATCCGGGGGCCTACAATGAGCAGTTCTTC. This rearrangement joins TRBV6-6 to TRBJ2-1, with D tentatively TRBD2 (6 bases). Per the germline V gene, CDR1 is MNHNY and CDR2 is SVGAGI (reference sequence). Between the trimmed V and J ends, which lost 1 base and 2 bases, there was a span of 12 bases. This CDR3 spans 16 amino acids.

This chain connects TRBV20-1 to TRBJ2-7, with D perhaps TRBD1 (6 bases). V gave up 0 bases and J gave up 4 bases, with 22 bases separating them. The CDR3 sequence is 17 residues long. Per germline, CDR1 DFQATT and CDR2 SNEGSKA (reference sequence). The DNA of the CDR3 is TGCAGTGCTAGAGATAACTTAGGGGGAAGGGTCCGATACGAGCAGTACTTC. Translation gives CSARDNLGGRVRYEQYF.

This chain uses TRBV14 with TRBJ2-2; D remains unclear. The germline CDR1 and CDR2 sequences are SGHDN and FVKESK. Trimming removed 1 base from V and 2 bases from J, with 8 bases in between. This CDR3 contains 15 residues. The CDR3 DNA reads as TGTGCCAGCAGCCAAGCTAAGATTAACACCGGGGAGCTGTTTTTT. Protein: CASSQAKINTGELFF.

This clonotype came up a few times. V usage is TRBV5-6 and J usage is TRBJ2-7; D not certain. Trimming removed 0 bases from V and 3 bases from J, with 7 bases in between. CDR1 SGHDT and CDR2 YYEEEE come from the germline V gene. The CDR3 has 13 residues. CDR3 loop: CASSLVEDYEQYF. DNA of the CDR3: TGTGCCAGCAGCTTGGTTGAAGACTACGAGCAGTACTTC.

The rearrangement joins TRBV12-3 or TRBV12-4 to TRBJ2-5, with D possibly being TRBD1 (5 bases). Deletions cut 7 bases from V and 5 bases from J, with 14 bases between. This CDR3 contains 13 residues. The CDR3: CASTLDSWETQYF. The CDR3 coding sequence is TGTGCCAGCACCCTCGACAGTTGGGAGACCCAGTACTTC.

This clonotype has more than one count but fewer than ten. V is TRBV7-9 and J is TRBJ2-7, with D unclear. CDR3 length equals 14 residues. Germline V CDR1 and CDR2: SEHNR, FQNEAQ (reference sequence). Trimming pared 2 bases from V and 0 bases from J, leaving 8 bases between. In DNA form, the CDR3 reads TGTGCCAGCAGCTTAACGGAGAACTCCTACGAGCAGTACTTC. Translation gives CASSLTENSYEQYF.

The chain uses TRBV2 and TRBJ2-3, with D tentatively TRBD1 or TRBD2 (5 bases each). Germline V gene sequence: CDR1 SNHLY, CDR2 FYNNEI. The CDR3 runs to 13 residues. Trimming took off 4 bases at V and 4 bases at J, with 9 bases between the two ends. CDR3 loop: CASSVRGPDTQYF. The CDR3, as DNA: TGTGCCAGCAGTGTTCGGGGCCCAGATACGCAGTATTTT.

CDR3 in DNA: TGTGCCACCAGCAAAACAGGGTGGAGGAGCACAGATACGCAGTATTTT. Its translation is CATSKTGWRSTDTQYF. J is TRBJ2-3 and V is TRBV15; D is possibly TRBD1 (6 bases). The CDR3 totals 16 residues. The V gene lost 4 bases and the J gene lost 0 bases, with 14 bases spanning the gap. Germline lookup yields CDR1 LNHNV and CDR2 YYDKDF (reference sequence).

This clonotype was detected once. The V and J genes are TRBV15 and TRBJ2-5; the match to TRBD2 covers 12 bases. The CDR3 has 16 amino acids. J lost 2 bases, V lost 0 bases, and 1 base had no gene match. Per germline, CDR1 LNHNV and CDR2 YYDKDF (reference sequence). CDR3 sequence: CATSRELAGGQETQYF. The CDR3 nucleotides read TGTGCCACCAGCAGAGAACTAGCGGGAGGACAAGAGACCCAGTACTTC. The full variable domain, in which reference TRBV15 and TRBJ2-5 provide the parts outside the CDR3, is DAMVIQNPRYQVTQFGKPVTLSCSQTLNHNVMYWYQQKSSQAPKLLFHYYDKDFNNEADTPDNFQSRRPNTSFCFLDIRSPGLGDTAMYLCATSRELAGGQETQYFGPGTRLLVL.

This clonotype has a handful of counts. The rearrangement joins TRBV7-6 to TRBJ1-4, with a weak D call TRBD1 (5 bases). The germline V and J ends were trimmed by 6 bases and 2 bases, with 13 bases remaining between them. The CDR3 has 15 residues. Germline V gene sequence: CDR1 SGHVS, CDR2 FNYEAQ. The CDR3 bases are TGTGCCAGCAGACCTCGGGGGACGACTAATGAAAAACTGTTTTTT. Translation: CASRPRGTTNEKLFF. The complete variable domain, with remaining parts taken from reference TRBV7-6 and TRBJ1-4, reads GAGVSQSPRYKVTKRGQDVALRCDPISGHVSLYWYRQALGQGPEFLTYFNYEAQQDKSGLPNDRFSAERPEGSISTLTIQRTEQRDSAMYRCASRPRGTTNEKLFFGSGTQLSVL.

This clonotype turned up a few times. The chain couples TRBV20-1 to TRBJ1-2; D call uncertain. This CDR3 spans 12 amino acids. The V end was cut by 1 base, the J end by 2 bases, with 5 bases between. From germline, CDR1 is DFQATT and CDR2 SNEGSKA (reference sequence). DNA for the CDR3: TGCAGTGCTAGAGGATCCAACTATGGCTACACCTTC. The encoded protein is CSARGSNYGYTF.

CDR3 loop: CASSSVQGASNEQFF. For the CDR3, the DNA is TGTGCCAGCAGTTCAGTCCAGGGGGCGAGCAATGAGCAGTTCTTC. J is TRBJ2-1 and V is TRBV6-1; TRBD1 matches 8 bases. V shed 5 bases and J 6 bases; nucleotides not matched to a gene: 9. This CDR3 region has 15 residues. CDR1 and CDR2 from the germline V gene are MNHNS and SASEGT.

This clonotype has at least ten counts. The rearrangement joins TRBV27 to TRBJ2-2; D is undetermined. The length of the CDR3 is 16 residues. V lost 3 bases to trimming and J lost 4 bases, with 15 bases between them. Germline CDR1 reads MNHEY; CDR2 reads SMNVEV (reference sequence). The CDR3 DNA follows: TGTGCCAGCAGTTTTCTGGGGTCGTGGGGCACCGGGGAGCTGTTTTTT. It is translated as CASSFLGSWGTGELFF.

This sequence joins TRBV7-8 and TRBJ1-1, with unresolved D. The V and J ends lost 0 bases and 0 bases respectively, with 5 bases between them. The germline CDR1 and CDR2 sequences are SGHVS and FQNEAQ. The CDR3 sequence is 14 residues long. The CDR3 nucleotides read TGTGCCAGCAGCTTAGCCCCAGTGAACACTGAAGCTTTCTTT. Translation: CASSLAPVNTEAFF. The entire variable domain, with the rest obtained from reference TRBV7-8 and TRBJ1-1, is as follows: GAGVSQSPRYKVAKRGQDVALRCDPISGHVSLFWYQQALGQGPEFLTYFQNEAQLDKSGLPSDRFFAERPEGSVSTLKIQRTQQEDSAVYLCASSLAPVNTEAFFGQGTRLTVV.